The text below deals with one T cell receptor beta chain. Germline lookup yields CDR1 MDHEN and CDR2 SYDVKM. The V gene lost 6 bases and the J gene lost 1 base, with 13 bases spanning the gap. The CDR3 covers 14 residues. These data belong to a study of T cell responses to AZD1222 COVID-19 vaccine. Libraries were prepared by immunoSEQ multiplex PCR; TCRdb keeps only in-frame clonotypes and omits some of them. The data contain about 180,000 clones, 90% of them singletons. The sample here was peripheral blood, taken on day 0 of AZD1222 vaccination. The gene calls are TRBV28 and TRBJ2-7; no definite D call. This receptor was obtained from an adult in good health. CDR3 residues: CASSTNPRSYEQYF. The CDR3 nucleotides are TGTGCCAGCAGCACCAACCCTAGGTCCTACGAGCAGTACTTC.